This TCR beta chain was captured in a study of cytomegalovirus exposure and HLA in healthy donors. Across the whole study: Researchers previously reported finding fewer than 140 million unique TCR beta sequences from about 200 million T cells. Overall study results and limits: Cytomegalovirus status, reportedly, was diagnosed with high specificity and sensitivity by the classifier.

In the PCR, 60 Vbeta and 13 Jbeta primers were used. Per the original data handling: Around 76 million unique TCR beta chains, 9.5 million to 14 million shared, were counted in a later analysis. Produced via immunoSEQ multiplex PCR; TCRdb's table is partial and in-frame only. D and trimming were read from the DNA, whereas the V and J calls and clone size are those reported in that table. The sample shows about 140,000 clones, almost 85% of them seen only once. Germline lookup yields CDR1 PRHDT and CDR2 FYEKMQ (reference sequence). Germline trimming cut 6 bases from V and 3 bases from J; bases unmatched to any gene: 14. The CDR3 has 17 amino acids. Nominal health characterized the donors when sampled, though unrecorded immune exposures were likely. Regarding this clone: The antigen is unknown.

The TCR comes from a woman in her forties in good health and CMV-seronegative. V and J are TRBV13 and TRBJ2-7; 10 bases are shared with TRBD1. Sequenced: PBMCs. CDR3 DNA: TGTGCCAGCAGTTTACTACGGTTGACAGGGGGCAGCTACGAGCAGTACTTC. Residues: CASSLLRLTGGSYEQYF.